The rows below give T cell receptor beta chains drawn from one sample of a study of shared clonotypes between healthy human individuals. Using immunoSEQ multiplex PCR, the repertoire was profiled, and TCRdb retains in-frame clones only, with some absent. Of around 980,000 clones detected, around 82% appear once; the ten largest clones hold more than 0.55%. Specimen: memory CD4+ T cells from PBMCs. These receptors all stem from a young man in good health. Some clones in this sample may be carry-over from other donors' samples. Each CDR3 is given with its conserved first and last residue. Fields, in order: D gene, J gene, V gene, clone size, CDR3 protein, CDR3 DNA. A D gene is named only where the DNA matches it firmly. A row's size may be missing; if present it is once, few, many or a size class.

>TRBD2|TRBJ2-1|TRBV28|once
CASRGLAGDYEQFF
TGTGCCAGCCGGGGACTAGCGGGAGATTATGAGCAGTTCTTC
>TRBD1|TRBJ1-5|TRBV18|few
CASSRQGQGNQPQHF
TGTGCCAGCTCACGCCAGGGACAGGGAAATCAGCCCCAGCATTTT
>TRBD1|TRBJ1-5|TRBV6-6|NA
CASTPGTDLSNQPQHF
TGTGCCAGCACCCCGGGGACAGACCTTAGCAATCAGCCCCAGCATTTT
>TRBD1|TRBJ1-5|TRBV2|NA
CASSGTGFNQPQHF
TGTGCCAGCAGTGGGACAGGGTTTAATCAGCCCCAGCATTTT
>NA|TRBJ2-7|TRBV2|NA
CASSEAGYSYEQYF
TGTGCCAGCAGTGAGGCCGGTTATTCCTACGAGCAGTACTTC
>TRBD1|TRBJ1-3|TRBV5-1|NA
CASSMTTGVGNTIYF
TGCGCCAGCTCGATGACGACAGGGGTCGGAAACACCATATATTTT
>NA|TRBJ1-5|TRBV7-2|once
CASSFDQGYSNQPQHF
TGTGCCAGCAGCTTTGATCAGGGATATAGCAATCAGCCCCAGCATTTT
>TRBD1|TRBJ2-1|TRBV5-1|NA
CASSLIDRDEQFF
TGCGCCAGCAGCTTGATCGACAGGGATGAGCAGTTCTTC
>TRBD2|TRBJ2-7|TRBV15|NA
CATSTGTSGRDEQYF
TGTGCCACCAGCACGGGGACTAGCGGGAGGGACGAGCAGTACTTC
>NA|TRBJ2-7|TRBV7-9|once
CASSLPLGRAYEQYF
TGTGCCAGCAGCTTACCCCTGGGACGTGCCTACGAGCAGTACTTC
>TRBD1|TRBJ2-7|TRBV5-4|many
CASSSPGGTGEQYF
TGTGCCAGCAGCTCCCCCGGGGGGACAGGGGAGCAGTACTTC
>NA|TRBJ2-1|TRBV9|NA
CASSPRVEVYNEQFF
TGTGCCAGCAGTCCAAGGGTAGAGGTTTACAATGAGCAGTTCTTC
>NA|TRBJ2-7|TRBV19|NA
CASSQSYEQYF
TGTGCCAGTAGCCAAAGCTACGAGCAGTACTTC